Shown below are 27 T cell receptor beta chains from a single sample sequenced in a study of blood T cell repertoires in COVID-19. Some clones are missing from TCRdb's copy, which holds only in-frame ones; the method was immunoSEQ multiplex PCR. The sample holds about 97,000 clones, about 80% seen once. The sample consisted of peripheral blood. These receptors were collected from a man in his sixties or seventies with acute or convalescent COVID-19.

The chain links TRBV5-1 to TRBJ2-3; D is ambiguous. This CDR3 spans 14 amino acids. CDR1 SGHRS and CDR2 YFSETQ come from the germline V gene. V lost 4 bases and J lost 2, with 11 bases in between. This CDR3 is CASSLGDHTDTQYF. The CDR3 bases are TGCGCCAGCAGCCTTGGAGACCACACAGATACGCAGTATTTT.

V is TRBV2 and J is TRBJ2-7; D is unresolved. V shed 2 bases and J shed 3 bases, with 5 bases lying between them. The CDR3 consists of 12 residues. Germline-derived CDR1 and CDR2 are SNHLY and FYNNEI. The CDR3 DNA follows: TGTGCCAGCAGTGAATACGGCTACGAGCAGTACTTC. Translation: CASSEYGYEQYF.

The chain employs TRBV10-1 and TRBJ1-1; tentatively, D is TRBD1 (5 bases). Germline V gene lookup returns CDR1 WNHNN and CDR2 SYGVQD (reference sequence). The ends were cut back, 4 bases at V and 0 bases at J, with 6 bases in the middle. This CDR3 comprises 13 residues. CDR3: CASSGQMNTEAFF. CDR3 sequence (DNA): TGCGCCAGCAGTGGACAGATGAACACTGAAGCTTTCTTT.

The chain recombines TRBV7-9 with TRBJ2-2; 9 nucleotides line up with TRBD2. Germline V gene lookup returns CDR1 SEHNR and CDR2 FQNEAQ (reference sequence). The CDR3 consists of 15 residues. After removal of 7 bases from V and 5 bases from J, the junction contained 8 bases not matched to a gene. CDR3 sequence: CASNKGLAVTGELFF. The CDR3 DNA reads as TGTGCCAGCAACAAGGGACTAGCTGTAACCGGGGAGCTGTTTTTT.

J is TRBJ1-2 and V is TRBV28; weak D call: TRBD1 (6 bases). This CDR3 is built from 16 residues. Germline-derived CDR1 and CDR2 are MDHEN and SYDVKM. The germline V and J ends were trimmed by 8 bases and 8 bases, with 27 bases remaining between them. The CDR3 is CASHPLLWGLGQGYTF. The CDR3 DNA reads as TGTGCCAGCCACCCCCTCCTATGGGGGCTCGGGCAGGGCTACACCTTC.

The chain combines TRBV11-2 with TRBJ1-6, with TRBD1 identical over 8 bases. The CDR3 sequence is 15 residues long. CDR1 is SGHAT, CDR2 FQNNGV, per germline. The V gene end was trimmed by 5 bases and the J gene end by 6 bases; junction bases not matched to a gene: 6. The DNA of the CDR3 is TGTGCCAGCAGCGTCGGACAGGGACTTAATTCACCCCTCCACTTT. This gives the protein CASSVGQGLNSPLHF.

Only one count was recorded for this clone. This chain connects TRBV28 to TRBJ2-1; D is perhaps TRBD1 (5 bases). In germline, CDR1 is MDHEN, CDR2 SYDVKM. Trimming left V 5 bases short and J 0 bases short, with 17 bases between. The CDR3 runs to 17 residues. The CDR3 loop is CASSPTDSMSSYNEQFF. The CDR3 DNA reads TGTGCCAGCAGTCCTACCGACAGCATGAGCTCCTACAATGAGCAGTTCTTC.

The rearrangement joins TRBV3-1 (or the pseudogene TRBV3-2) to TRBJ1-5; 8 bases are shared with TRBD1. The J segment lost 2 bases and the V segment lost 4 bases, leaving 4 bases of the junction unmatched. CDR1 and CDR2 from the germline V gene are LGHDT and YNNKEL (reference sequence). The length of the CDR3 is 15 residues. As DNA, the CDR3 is TGTGCCAGCAGCCTCGGACAGGGCCGCAATCAGCCCCAGCATTTT. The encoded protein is CASSLGQGRNQPQHF.

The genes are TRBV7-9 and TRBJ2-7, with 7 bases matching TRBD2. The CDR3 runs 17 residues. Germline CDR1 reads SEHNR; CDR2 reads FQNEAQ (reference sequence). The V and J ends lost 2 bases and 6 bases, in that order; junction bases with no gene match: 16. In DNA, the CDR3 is TGTGCCAGCAGCTTAATTCACAACCGGGACTACCTCCCCGAGCAGTACTTC. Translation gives CASSLIHNRDYLPEQYF.

The CDR3, as DNA: TGTGCCAGCAGCTTCCGGACTAGCGGGGCAGAGACCCAGTACTTC. Protein: CASSFRTSGAETQYF. The rearrangement joins TRBV5-4 to TRBJ2-5; 12 bases line up with TRBD2. CDR3 length: 15 residues. The germline gives CDR1 SGHNT, CDR2 YYREEE (reference sequence). The V and J ends lost 2 bases and 4 bases, in that order; junction bases with no gene match: 3.

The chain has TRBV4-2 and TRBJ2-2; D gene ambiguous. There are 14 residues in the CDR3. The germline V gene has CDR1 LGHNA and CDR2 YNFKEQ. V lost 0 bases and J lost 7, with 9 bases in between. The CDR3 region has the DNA TGTGCCAGCAGCCAAGATCAGGTCTTCGGGGAGCTGTTTTTT. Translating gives CASSQDQVFGELFF.

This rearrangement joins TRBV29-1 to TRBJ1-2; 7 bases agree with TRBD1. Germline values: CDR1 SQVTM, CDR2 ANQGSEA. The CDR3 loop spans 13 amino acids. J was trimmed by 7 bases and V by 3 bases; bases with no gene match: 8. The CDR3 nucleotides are TGCAGCGTTGAGGGACAGTCTATTCGTGGCTACACCTTC. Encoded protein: CSVEGQSIRGYTF.

CDR3 residues: CASSLGTVNTEAFF. The CDR3 DNA is TGTGCCAGCAGTTTGGGGACAGTTAACACTGAAGCTTTCTTT. This chain joins TRBV28 and TRBJ1-1; 7 bases are shared with TRBD1. The CDR3 is 14 amino acids. V lost 3 bases to trimming and J lost 2 bases; unmatched junction nucleotides: 3. Per germline, CDR1 MDHEN and CDR2 SYDVKM.

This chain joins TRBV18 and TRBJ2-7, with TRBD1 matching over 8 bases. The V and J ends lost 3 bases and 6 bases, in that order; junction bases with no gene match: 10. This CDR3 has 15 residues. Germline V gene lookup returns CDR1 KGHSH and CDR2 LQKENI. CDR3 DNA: TGTGCCAGCTCACCTGACAGGGGAAGGTGGAGCGAGCAGTACTTC. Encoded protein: CASSPDRGRWSEQYF.

The CDR3 DNA is TGTGCCACCAGCGGCCAGGTCTTTGGGGGGCAGCCCCAGCATTTT. It specifies CATSGQVFGGQPQHF. The chain couples TRBV15 to TRBJ1-5; possibly TRBD1 for D (5 bases). The V gene lost 5 bases and the J gene lost 7 bases, with 18 bases spanning the gap. The length of the CDR3 is 15 residues. Germline loops: CDR1 LNHNV, CDR2 YYDKDF (reference sequence).

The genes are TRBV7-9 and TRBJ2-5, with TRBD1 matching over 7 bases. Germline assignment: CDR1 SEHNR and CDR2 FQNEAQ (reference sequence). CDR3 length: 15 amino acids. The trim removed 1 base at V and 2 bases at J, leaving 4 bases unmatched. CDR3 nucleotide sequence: TGTGCCAGCAGCTTAGGGATACAGGGGCAAGAGACCCAGTACTTC. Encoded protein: CASSLGIQGQETQYF.

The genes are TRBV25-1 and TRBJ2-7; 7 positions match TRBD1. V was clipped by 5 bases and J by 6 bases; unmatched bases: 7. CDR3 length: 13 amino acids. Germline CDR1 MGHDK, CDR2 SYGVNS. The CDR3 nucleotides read TGTGCCAGCAGTCAACAGGGGTTGACCGAGCAGTACTTC. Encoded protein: CASSQQGLTEQYF.

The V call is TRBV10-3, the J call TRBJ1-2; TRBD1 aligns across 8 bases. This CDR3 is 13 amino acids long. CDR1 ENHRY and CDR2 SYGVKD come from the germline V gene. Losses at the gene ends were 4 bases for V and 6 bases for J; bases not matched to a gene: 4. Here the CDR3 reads CAISGQGANGYTF. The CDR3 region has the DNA TGTGCCATCAGTGGTCAGGGGGCCAATGGCTACACCTTC.

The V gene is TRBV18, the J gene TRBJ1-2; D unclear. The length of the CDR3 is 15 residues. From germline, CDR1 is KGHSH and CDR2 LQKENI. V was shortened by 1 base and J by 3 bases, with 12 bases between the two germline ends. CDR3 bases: TGTGCCAGCTCACCACGGAGCGATAACCACTATGGCTACACCTTC. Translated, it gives CASSPRSDNHYGYTF.

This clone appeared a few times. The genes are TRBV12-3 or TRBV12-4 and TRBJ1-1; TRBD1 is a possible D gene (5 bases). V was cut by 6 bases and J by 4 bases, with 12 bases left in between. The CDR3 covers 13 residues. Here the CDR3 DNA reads TGTGCCAGCAGACGGGGGGTGGGCACTGAAGCTTTCTTT. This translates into CASRRGVGTEAFF.

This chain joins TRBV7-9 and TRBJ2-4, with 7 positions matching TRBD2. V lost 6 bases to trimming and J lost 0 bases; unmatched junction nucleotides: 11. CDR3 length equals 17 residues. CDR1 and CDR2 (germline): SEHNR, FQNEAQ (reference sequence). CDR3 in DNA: TGTGCCAGCAGTAGGCCGGGAGGAAACATAGCCAAAAACATTCAGTACTTC. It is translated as CASSRPGGNIAKNIQYF.

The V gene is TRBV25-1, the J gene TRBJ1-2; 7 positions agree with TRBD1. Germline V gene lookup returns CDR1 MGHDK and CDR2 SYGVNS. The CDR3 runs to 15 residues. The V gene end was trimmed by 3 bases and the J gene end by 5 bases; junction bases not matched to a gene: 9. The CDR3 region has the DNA TGTGCCAGCAGTGACGGGACAGTGGGAGTATATGGCTACACCTTC. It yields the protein CASSDGTVGVYGYTF.

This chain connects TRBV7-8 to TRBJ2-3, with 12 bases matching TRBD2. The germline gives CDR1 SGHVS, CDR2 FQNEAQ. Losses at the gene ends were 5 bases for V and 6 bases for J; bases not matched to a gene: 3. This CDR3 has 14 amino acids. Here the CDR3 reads CASSGLAGIDTQYF. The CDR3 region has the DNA TGTGCCAGCAGCGGACTAGCGGGAATTGATACGCAGTATTTT.

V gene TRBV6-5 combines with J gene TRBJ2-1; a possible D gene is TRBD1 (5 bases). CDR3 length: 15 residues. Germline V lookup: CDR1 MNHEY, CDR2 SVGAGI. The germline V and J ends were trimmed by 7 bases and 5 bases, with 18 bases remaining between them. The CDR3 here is CASINQGIGNNEQFF. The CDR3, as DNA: TGTGCCAGCATCAATCAGGGTATAGGAAACAATGAGCAGTTCTTC.

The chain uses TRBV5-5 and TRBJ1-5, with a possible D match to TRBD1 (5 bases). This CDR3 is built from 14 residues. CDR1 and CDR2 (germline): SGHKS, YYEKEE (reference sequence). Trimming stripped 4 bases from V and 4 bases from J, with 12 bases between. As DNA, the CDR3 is TGTGCCAGCAGCCCCGGAAGACAGAATCAGCCCCAGCATTTT. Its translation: CASSPGRQNQPQHF.

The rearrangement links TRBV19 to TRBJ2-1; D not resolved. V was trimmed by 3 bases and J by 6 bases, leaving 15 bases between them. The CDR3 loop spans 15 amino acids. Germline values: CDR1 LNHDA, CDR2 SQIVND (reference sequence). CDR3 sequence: CASSMWSPPGNEQFF. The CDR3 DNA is TGTGCCAGTAGTATGTGGTCCCCCCCGGGCAATGAGCAGTTCTTC.

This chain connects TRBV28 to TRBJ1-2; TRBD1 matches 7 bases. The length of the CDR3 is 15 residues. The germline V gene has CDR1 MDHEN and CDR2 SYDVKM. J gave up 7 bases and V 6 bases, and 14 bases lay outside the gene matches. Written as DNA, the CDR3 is TGTGCCAGCAGACAGAACAGGGGACCGAGAGGTGGCTACACCTTC. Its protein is CASRQNRGPRGGYTF.